This T cell receptor beta chain came from a study of CD8 T cells in ankylosing spondylitis. Findings and caveats of the study: Matched synovial fluid from ankylosing spondylitis patients was reported to be enriched for disease-linked clones. A number of the motif variants had already been described in reactive arthritis synovial fluid and blood. CD8+ cells made up the disease-linked clones, which were relatively rare in peripheral blood. Ankylosing spondylitis blood appeared to carry a characteristic TCR beta motif of roughly 8 highly homologous variants.

Generation of TCR beta libraries employed quantitative 5'-RACE incorporating molecular barcodes. TCRdb independently ran MiXCR on the 5' RACE reads; one entry per CDR3 protein. The top ten clones hold about 0.89% of a sample with 400,000 or so distinct CDR3 sequences, roughly 27% of them seen once. With 4 bases removed from V and 5 bases from J, the gap between germline ends came to 17 bases. From germline, CDR1 is SGHTA and CDR2 FQGNSA. This CDR3 comprises 15 residues. About this clonotype: The antigen is unknown.

The TCR was taken from a male donor with ankylosing spondylitis. The sample taken for sequencing was blood, either unsorted or a sorted T cell fraction (not recorded which). The V gene is TRBV7-2, the J gene TRBJ2-5, with D possibly being TRBD2 (6 bases). CDR3 in DNA: TGTGCCAGCAGCTCAACTAGCAACACCCGGGAGACCCAGTACTTC. This sequence encodes CASSSTSNTRETQYF.